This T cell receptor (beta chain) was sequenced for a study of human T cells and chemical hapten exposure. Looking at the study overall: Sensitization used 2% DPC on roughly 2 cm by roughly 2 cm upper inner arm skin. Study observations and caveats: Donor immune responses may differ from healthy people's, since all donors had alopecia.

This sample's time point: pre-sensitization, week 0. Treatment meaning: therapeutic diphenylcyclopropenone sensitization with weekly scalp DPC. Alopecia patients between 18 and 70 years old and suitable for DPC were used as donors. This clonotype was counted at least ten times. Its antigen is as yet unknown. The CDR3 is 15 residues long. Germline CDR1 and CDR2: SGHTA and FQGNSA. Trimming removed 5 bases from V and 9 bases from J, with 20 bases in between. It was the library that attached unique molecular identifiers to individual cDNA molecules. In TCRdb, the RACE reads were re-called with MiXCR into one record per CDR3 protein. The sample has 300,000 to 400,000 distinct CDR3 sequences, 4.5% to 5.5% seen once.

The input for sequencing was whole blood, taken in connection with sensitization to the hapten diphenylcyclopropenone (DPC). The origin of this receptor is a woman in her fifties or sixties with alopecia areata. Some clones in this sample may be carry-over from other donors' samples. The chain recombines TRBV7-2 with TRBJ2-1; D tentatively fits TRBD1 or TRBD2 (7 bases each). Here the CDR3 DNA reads TGTGCCAGCAGCCCCACCCCAGGGGGGGTGGGTGAGCAGTTCTTC. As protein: CASSPTPGGVGEQFF. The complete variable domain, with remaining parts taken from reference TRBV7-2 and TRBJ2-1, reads GAGVSQSPSNKVTEKGKDVELRCDPISGHTALYWYRQSLGQGLEFLIYFQGNSAPDKSGLPSDRFSAERTGGSVSTLTIQRTQQEDSAVYLCASSPTPGGVGEQFFGPGTRLTVL.